This TCR beta chain was recorded in a study of T cell responses to AZD1222 COVID-19 vaccine. The CDR3 is 15 residues long. Germline CDR1 and CDR2: SEHNR and FQNEAQ (reference sequence). V lost 5 bases to trimming and J lost 0 bases, with 11 bases between them. As to this clone: Antigen: not known.

Clones were sequenced by immunoSEQ multiplex PCR, and TCRdb holds only the in-frame ones, with some missing. The sample carries more than 70,000 clones, about nine tenths recorded once. Study-wide results and caveats: Only a handful of people who got AZD1222 tested seropositive at baseline. Spike-specific TCR breadth and depth grew following two AZD1222 doses. Regions left unmutated in variants are reportedly the target of nearly half of spike-specific TCRs. Most donors were white British and more were female, and clonal diversity was possibly underestimated.

This TCR was sampled from an adult who received the AZD1222 COVID-19 vaccine. This sequence joins TRBV7-9 and TRBJ1-3; D call uncertain. The source was peripheral blood, collected 28 days after the second AZD1222 dose. This chain's CDR3 is CASSPLGSSGNTIYF. CDR3 in DNA: TGTGCCAGCAGCCCCCTCGGGAGCTCTGGAAACACCATATATTTT.